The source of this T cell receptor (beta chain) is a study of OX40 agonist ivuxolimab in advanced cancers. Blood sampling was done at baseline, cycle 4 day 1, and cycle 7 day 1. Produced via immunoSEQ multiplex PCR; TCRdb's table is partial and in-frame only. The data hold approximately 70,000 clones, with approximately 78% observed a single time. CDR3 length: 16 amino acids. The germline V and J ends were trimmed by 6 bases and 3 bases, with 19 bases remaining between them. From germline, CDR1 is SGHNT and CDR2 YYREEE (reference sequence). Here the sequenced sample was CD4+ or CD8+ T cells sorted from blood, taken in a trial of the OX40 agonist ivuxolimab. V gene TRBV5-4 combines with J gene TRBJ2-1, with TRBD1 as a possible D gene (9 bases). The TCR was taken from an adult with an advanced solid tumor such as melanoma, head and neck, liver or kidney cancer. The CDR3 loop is CASTSRGGQGYNEQFF. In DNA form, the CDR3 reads TGTGCCAGCACGTCCCGGGGGGGACAGGGCTACAATGAGCAGTTCTTC.